This TCR beta chain was identified in a study of blood T cell repertoires in COVID-19. The CDR3 is 14 amino acids. Germline V CDR1 and CDR2: SGHTS, YDEGEE. V dropped 4 bases and J dropped 3 bases, with 13 bases sitting between them. Sequenced by immunoSEQ multiplex PCR; TCRdb stores in-frame clones only, minus some. Of about 220,000 clones in the sample, approximately 83% were seen once. The chain recombines TRBV5-8 with TRBJ2-5; possibly TRBD1 for D (6 bases). The TCR comes from a woman aged 55-75 years who had recovered from COVID-19. The sequencing sample was made of PBMCs or T cells enriched from blood (not recorded which). The chain's CDR3 is CASSGGQSKETQYF. DNA for the CDR3: TGTGCCAGCAGCGGCGGACAGAGTAAAGAGACCCAGTACTTC.